These T cell receptor beta chains were read from a single sample in a study of blood T cell repertoires in COVID-19. The protocol was immunoSEQ multiplex PCR, while the TCRdb copy is restricted to in-frame clones and leaves out a portion. The table includes about 270,000 clones, roughly four fifths detected once. Sequenced sample: peripheral blood. The receptors stem from a woman in her forties or fifties who had recovered from COVID-19. CDR3s leave out the opening cysteine and the closing phenylalanine or tryptophan.

J gene,V gene,CDR3 protein
TRBJ1-5,TRBV19,ASSNRGSGAQH
TRBJ2-6,TRBV27,ASSLSLSGANVLT
TRBJ1-2,TRBV15,ATSHRANYGYT
TRBJ2-1,TRBV7-6,ASSLGLGNEQF
TRBJ1-5,TRBV7-2,ASSFVDQPQH
TRBJ2-2,TRBV15,ATSSPGTTNTGELF
TRBJ1-3,TRBV5-1,ASSLQTGALGGNTIY
TRBJ2-1,TRBV4-2,ASSRETGGPREQF
TRBJ2-1,TRBV6-1,ASSETGTGEQF
TRBJ2-7,TRBV4-2,ASSQRAGPSYEQY
TRBJ2-7,TRBV6-5,ASSLTGTSYEQY
TRBJ2-1,TRBV7-3,ASSPGGAGGPNNEQF
TRBJ1-2,TRBV28,ASSIQGAVGNYGYT
TRBJ2-5,TRBV11-2,ASRPQLAGANPETQY
TRBJ2-7,TRBV28,ASTPSGAISYEQY
TRBJ2-2,TRBV6-5,ASTSPGTGELF
TRBJ1-3,TRBV30,AWSGKGISGNTIY
TRBJ2-7,TRBV28,ASSPFEDRGRSIYEQY
TRBJ2-3,TRBV11-2,ASSLESMVVDTQY
TRBJ2-7,TRBV12-3/TRBV12-4,ASSHQETYEQY
TRBJ2-4,TRBV11-2,ASSREGASQNIQY
TRBJ2-3,TRBV9,ASSVEERGLCTDTQY
TRBJ2-1,TRBV5-1,ASSLATGYNEQF
TRBJ2-2,TRBV5-4,ASSQQLTGELF
TRBJ2-2,TRBV5-1,ASSLYSPTGELF
TRBJ2-3,TRBV28,ASRGTSGRSGTDTQY
TRBJ2-3,TRBV25-1,ASSEFTGTDTQY
TRBJ2-1,TRBV2,ASSGLEYEQF
TRBJ1-4,TRBV7-9,ASSPSYGNEKLF
TRBJ1-1,TRBV7-3,ASSRGASVVNAEAF
TRBJ2-3,TRBV9,ASSTRTSTDTQY
TRBJ2-7,TRBV5-1,ASSLGQAPEQY
TRBJ2-1,TRBV18,ASSPSTGSYNEQF
TRBJ2-7,TRBV28,ASSLSWEQY
TRBJ2-3,TRBV24-1,ATSDFGTTIGTQY
TRBJ2-1,TRBV24-1,ATSVADRDSEQF
TRBJ2-5,TRBV7-2,ASSRAAETQY
TRBJ2-7,TRBV5-1,ASSIGTSGSYEQY
TRBJ2-3,TRBV12-3/TRBV12-4,ASSSGSGDTQY